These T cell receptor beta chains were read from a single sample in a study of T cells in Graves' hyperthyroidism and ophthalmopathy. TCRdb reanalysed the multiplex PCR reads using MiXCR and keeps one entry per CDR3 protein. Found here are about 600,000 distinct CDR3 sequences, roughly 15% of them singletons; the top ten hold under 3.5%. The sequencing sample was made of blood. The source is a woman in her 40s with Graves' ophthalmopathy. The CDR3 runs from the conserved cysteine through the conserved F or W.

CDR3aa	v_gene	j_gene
CSARVMTGRQVVAFF	TRBV20-1	TRBJ1-1
CASSLRGTSGSTVYNEQFF	TRBV11-2	TRBJ2-1
CSAPTASGVLSYEQYF	TRBV20-1	TRBJ2-7
CASSLVGPASYNEQFF	TRBV11-2	TRBJ2-1
CASSLDGTDYEQYF	TRBV5-8	TRBJ2-7
CASSQDGRYQYF	TRBV3-1	TRBJ2-5
CASSQDWTEWGDTQYF	TRBV3-1	TRBJ2-3
CASSRGAGWFF	TRBV2	TRBJ2-1
CASSEGQITSYEQYF	TRBV5-1	TRBJ2-7
CASSLDTGRTDEQFF	TRBV5-5	TRBJ2-1
CASSVPGTENYGYTF	TRBV28	TRBJ1-2
CASTQGDREWETQYF	TRBV7-9	TRBJ2-5
CSARGYDRDEQYF	TRBV20-1	TRBJ2-7
CASSSPRGTQPQHF	TRBV7-4	TRBJ1-5
CAISRGDETQYF	TRBV10-3	TRBJ2-5
CASSLGMGTAVTYF	TRBV11-2	TRBJ1-3
CASSQEGRLGAFF	TRBV3-1	TRBJ1-1
CASSQGQAPNEQFF	TRBV7-2	TRBJ2-1
CASSPVSRSTDTQYF	TRBV13	TRBJ2-3
CASSEAPGQPYNEQFF	TRBV6-1	TRBJ2-1
CASSQGLAGSDTQYF	TRBV3-1	TRBJ2-3
CASVRDRAQPQHF	TRBV28	TRBJ1-5
CSARDPTSGGPTGELFF	TRBV20-1	TRBJ2-2
CASSSYPGAGANVLTF	TRBV5-5	TRBJ2-6
CSATGSSNYEQYF	TRBV20-1	TRBJ2-7
CASSVGPSMNTEAFF	TRBV9	TRBJ1-1
CASRAGGVHSGNTIYF	TRBV28	TRBJ1-3
CASSPGDLAGNEQFF	TRBV18	TRBJ2-1
CAWSVGDRIINYGYTF	TRBV30	TRBJ1-2
CSVSPRAGTGGELFF	TRBV29-1	TRBJ2-2
CASSQVVYEQYF	TRBV14	TRBJ2-7
CASSFEMRLSTDTQYF	TRBV7-8	TRBJ2-3
CASSQQDRGHDGYTF	TRBV3-1	TRBJ1-2
CASSPGTLITDTQYF	TRBV7-9	TRBJ2-3
CASSLDYPRSYEQYF	TRBV11-2	TRBJ2-7
CASSGQQETQYF	TRBV12-3/TRBV12-4	TRBJ2-5
CASSWGGARGIQYF	TRBV28	TRBJ2-4
CASSPGGKTEAFF	TRBV18	TRBJ1-1
CASSERDRGERNQYF	TRBV2	TRBJ2-5
CASSFETGGSSDTEAFF	TRBV28	TRBJ1-1
CASSPPGQSYQETQYF	TRBV5-1	TRBJ2-5
CASSVASGIPGELFF	TRBV9	TRBJ2-2
CASTLTGEVTEAFF	TRBV11-2	TRBJ1-1
CASSFRTGSHEQFF	TRBV7-2	TRBJ2-1
CASSLSSNNSPLHF	TRBV13	TRBJ1-6
CASSPSGRGRGETQYF	TRBV7-9	TRBJ2-5
CASSEESDRGIRNIQYF	TRBV5-4	TRBJ2-4
CASSLFGGETQYF	TRBV11-2	TRBJ2-5